A selection of T cell receptor beta chains follows, all from one sample in a study of chemoradiotherapy in HPV16-positive cancers. Method: immunoSEQ multiplex PCR; TCRdb's copy keeps in-frame clones and lacks some. The sample consists of about 20,000 clones, just under 95% of them appearing once. Sequencing used blood, obtained from a patient who underwent chemoradiotherapy. The receptor set was obtained from a human donor with HPV-associated anogenital cancer. Both conserved end residues are part of each CDR3. The order of the fields is J gene, V gene, clone size, D gene, CDR3 DNA, CDR3 protein. A D gene is named only where the DNA matches it firmly. The size field is filled for only some rows; it gives once, few, many or a size class.

J gene: TRBJ1-1
V gene: TRBV5-6
clone size: NA
D gene: NA
CDR3 DNA: TGTGCCAGCAGCTTAGGTTTAGCTTTCTTT
CDR3 protein: CASSLGLAFF

J gene: TRBJ2-7
V gene: TRBV19
clone size: NA
D gene: TRBD2
CDR3 DNA: TGTGCCAGTAGCCGAGGACTAGCGGGAGGCATGTACGAGCAGTACTTC
CDR3 protein: CASSRGLAGGMYEQYF

J gene: TRBJ2-7
V gene: TRBV5-1
clone size: NA
D gene: TRBD1
CDR3 DNA: TGCGCCAGCAGCTTGGGGCTGACAGGGGGACGCTCCTACGAGCAGTACTTC
CDR3 protein: CASSLGLTGGRSYEQYF

J gene: TRBJ2-3
V gene: TRBV5-1
clone size: NA
D gene: TRBD2
CDR3 DNA: TGCGCCAGCAGCTTGGGGACTAGCCCAGATACGCAGTATTTT
CDR3 protein: CASSLGTSPDTQYF

J gene: TRBJ2-5
V gene: TRBV19
clone size: once
D gene: TRBD1
CDR3 DNA: TGTGCCAGTTCCCCAAGCCCGGGACAGCAAGAGACCCAGTACTTC
CDR3 protein: CASSPSPGQQETQYF

J gene: TRBJ2-1
V gene: TRBV5-6
clone size: NA
D gene: NA
CDR3 DNA: TGTGCCAGCACGGGGCAGTTCTTC
CDR3 protein: CASTGQFF

J gene: TRBJ1-6
V gene: TRBV5-1
clone size: NA
D gene: NA
CDR3 DNA: TGCGCCAGCAGCTTTACTACCCCCTCCTATAATTCACCCCTCCACTTT
CDR3 protein: CASSFTTPSYNSPLHF

J gene: TRBJ2-3
V gene: TRBV5-4
clone size: once
D gene: TRBD2
CDR3 DNA: TGTGCCAGCAGCTTAACCCCGGGACGGGGGGATTTGGATACGCAGTATTTT
CDR3 protein: CASSLTPGRGDLDTQYF

J gene: TRBJ2-3
V gene: TRBV10-3
clone size: NA
D gene: TRBD2
CDR3 DNA: TGTGCCATCAGTGTTAAACTAGCGGGGGCCCTTAGCACAGATACGCAGTATTTT
CDR3 protein: CAISVKLAGALSTDTQYF

J gene: TRBJ2-1
V gene: TRBV18
clone size: once
D gene: TRBD2
CDR3 DNA: TGTGCCAGCTCACGTAGGACTAGCGGGGGAAGCTCCTACAATGAGCAGTTCTTC
CDR3 protein: CASSRRTSGGSSYNEQFF

J gene: TRBJ2-1
V gene: TRBV6-5
clone size: NA
D gene: TRBD2
CDR3 DNA: TGTGCCAGCAGTTACCGGGCGGGAGTGAATGAGCAGTTCTTC
CDR3 protein: CASSYRAGVNEQFF

J gene: TRBJ2-7
V gene: TRBV18
clone size: NA
D gene: TRBD1
CDR3 DNA: TGTGCCAGCTCTCCGGACAGGGGTAACGAGCAGTACTTC
CDR3 protein: CASSPDRGNEQYF

J gene: TRBJ2-3
V gene: TRBV27
clone size: NA
D gene: TRBD2
CDR3 DNA: TGTGCCAGCAGTTCAGTAGCGGGTGGGGAAGATACGCAGTATTTT
CDR3 protein: CASSSVAGGEDTQYF

J gene: TRBJ1-1
V gene: TRBV7-9
clone size: once
D gene: NA
CDR3 DNA: TGTGCCAGCAGCCTATCTATCGGTGAAGCTTTCTTT
CDR3 protein: CASSLSIGEAFF

J gene: TRBJ2-2
V gene: TRBV7-2
clone size: NA
D gene: NA
CDR3 DNA: TGTGCCAGCAGCCCCGTTTTGGCGGTAACCGGGGAGCTGTTTTTT
CDR3 protein: CASSPVLAVTGELFF

J gene: TRBJ2-1
V gene: TRBV4-1
clone size: NA
D gene: TRBD2
CDR3 DNA: TGCGCCAGCAGCCAAGAAACCCTAGCGGGAGGGGGGAAGGTTGAGCAGTTCTTC
CDR3 protein: CASSQETLAGGGKVEQFF

J gene: TRBJ1-5
V gene: TRBV6-6
clone size: once
D gene: NA
CDR3 DNA: TGTGCCAGCAGTTACGGACAGTCGGTGGGGCCCCAGCATTTT
CDR3 protein: CASSYGQSVGPQHF

J gene: TRBJ1-5
V gene: TRBV7-2
clone size: few
D gene: NA
CDR3 DNA: TGTGCCAGCAGCAACCAGGGGAGCAATCAGCCCCAGCATTTT
CDR3 protein: CASSNQGSNQPQHF

J gene: TRBJ1-4
V gene: TRBV4-2
clone size: NA
D gene: NA
CDR3 DNA: TGTGCCAGCAGCCCTCTCCCCCCCAAACGCGGTCCCAATGAAAAACTGTTTTTT
CDR3 protein: CASSPLPPKRGPNEKLFF

J gene: TRBJ2-1
V gene: TRBV9
clone size: NA
D gene: NA
CDR3 DNA: TGTGCCAGCAGCGGGAATGAGCAGTTCTTC
CDR3 protein: CASSGNEQFF

J gene: TRBJ1-5
V gene: TRBV6-5
clone size: NA
D gene: NA
CDR3 DNA: TGTGCCAGCAGTTACTCAGGGATCAATCAGCCCCAGCATTTT
CDR3 protein: CASSYSGINQPQHF

J gene: TRBJ1-2
V gene: TRBV14
clone size: NA
D gene: NA
CDR3 DNA: TGTGCCAGCAGCCAACGACTGCGGGGTACAGGGACCCGTACGGGCTACACCTTC
CDR3 protein: CASSQRLRGTGTRTGYTF

J gene: TRBJ2-2
V gene: TRBV2
clone size: NA
D gene: NA
CDR3 DNA: TGTGCCAGCATGATGGACAGTGCGAACACCGGGGAGCTGTTTTTT
CDR3 protein: CASMMDSANTGELFF

J gene: TRBJ2-5
V gene: TRBV5-1
clone size: NA
D gene: NA
CDR3 DNA: TGCGCCAGCAGCTTTTCACCGCAAGAGACCCAGTACTTC
CDR3 protein: CASSFSPQETQYF